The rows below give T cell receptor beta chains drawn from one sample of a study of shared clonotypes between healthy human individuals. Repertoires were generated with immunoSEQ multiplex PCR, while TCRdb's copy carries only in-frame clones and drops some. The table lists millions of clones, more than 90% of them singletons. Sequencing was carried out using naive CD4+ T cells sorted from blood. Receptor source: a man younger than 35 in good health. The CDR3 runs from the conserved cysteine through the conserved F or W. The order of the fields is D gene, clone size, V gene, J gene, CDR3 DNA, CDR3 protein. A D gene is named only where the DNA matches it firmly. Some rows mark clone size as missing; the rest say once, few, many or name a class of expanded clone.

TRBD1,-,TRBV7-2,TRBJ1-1,TGTGCCAGCAGCATAAGGACAGGGGGGACTGAAGCTTTCTTT,CASSIRTGGTEAFF
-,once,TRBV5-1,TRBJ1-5,TGCGCCAGCAGCTTGGGACCTGAGGGCAATCAGCCCCAGCATTTT,CASSLGPEGNQPQHF
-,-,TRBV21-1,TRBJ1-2,TGTGCCAGCAGCAAAGAGGGGACAGCTCCCTGGGGTTATGGCTACACCTTC,CASSKEGTAPWGYGYTF
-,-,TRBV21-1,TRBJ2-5,TGTGCCAGCAGCAAAGCAAACAGGGAAGAGACCCAGTACTTC,CASSKANREETQYF
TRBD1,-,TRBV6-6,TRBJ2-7,TGTGCCAGCATGGGGACAGTCTCCTACGAGCAGTACTTC,CASMGTVSYEQYF
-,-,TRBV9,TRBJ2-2,TGTGCCAGCAGCGTAGCTCCCGCCCGGGAGCTGTTTTTT,CASSVAPARELFF
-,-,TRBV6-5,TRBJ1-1,TGTGCCAGCAGTATCACAGGAGACCTACGAACTGAAGCTTTCTTT,CASSITGDLRTEAFF
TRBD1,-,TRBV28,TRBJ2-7,TGTGCCACCACAGGGGCTAGCTCCTACGAGCAGTACTTC,CATTGASSYEQYF
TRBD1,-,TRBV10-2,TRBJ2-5,TGCGCCAGCAGCGGACAGGGGGCGCCAACGGAGACCCAGTACTTC,CASSGQGAPTETQYF
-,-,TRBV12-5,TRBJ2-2,TGTGCTAGTGCCGGGACCCGCGACACCGGGGAGCTGTTTTTT,CASAGTRDTGELFF
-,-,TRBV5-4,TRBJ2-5,TGTGCCAGCAGCTTTATTGGGGGAACGTACCAAGAGACCCAGTACTTC,CASSFIGGTYQETQYF